A single sample gave rise to the 2 T cell receptor beta chains below, sequenced in a study of T cells in Graves' hyperthyroidism and ophthalmopathy. Authors of the study amplified TCR beta CDR3 regions from RNA transcripts. An initial round of RT-PCR targeting the TCR CDR3 relied on the HTBI primer set. TCRdb re-called the multiplex PCR reads through MiXCR, storing one row per CDR3 protein. The sample has fewer than 550,000 distinct CDR3 sequences, roughly a quarter seen once. The sequenced sample consisted of blood. The receptors stem from a woman aged 25-40 years with Graves' ophthalmopathy.

The chain carries TRBV7-2 and TRBJ2-6; D ambiguous. Germline-derived CDR1 and CDR2 are SGHTA and FQGNSA. The CDR3 covers 16 residues. V lost 2 bases and J 0 bases, leaving 8 bases between the germline ends. The CDR3 is CASSLPGHSGANVLTF. CDR3 in DNA: TGTGCCAGCAGCTTACCGGGCCACTCTGGGGCCAACGTCCTGACTTTC.

The chain recombines TRBV12-3 or TRBV12-4 with TRBJ1-5; the D is unclear. The CDR3 is 14 residues long. V shed 5 bases and J shed 0 bases, with 8 bases lying between them. The CDR3 DNA is TGTGCCAGCAGTCCCCTATATAGCAATCAGCCCCAGCATTTT. Its protein is CASSPLYSNQPQHF.